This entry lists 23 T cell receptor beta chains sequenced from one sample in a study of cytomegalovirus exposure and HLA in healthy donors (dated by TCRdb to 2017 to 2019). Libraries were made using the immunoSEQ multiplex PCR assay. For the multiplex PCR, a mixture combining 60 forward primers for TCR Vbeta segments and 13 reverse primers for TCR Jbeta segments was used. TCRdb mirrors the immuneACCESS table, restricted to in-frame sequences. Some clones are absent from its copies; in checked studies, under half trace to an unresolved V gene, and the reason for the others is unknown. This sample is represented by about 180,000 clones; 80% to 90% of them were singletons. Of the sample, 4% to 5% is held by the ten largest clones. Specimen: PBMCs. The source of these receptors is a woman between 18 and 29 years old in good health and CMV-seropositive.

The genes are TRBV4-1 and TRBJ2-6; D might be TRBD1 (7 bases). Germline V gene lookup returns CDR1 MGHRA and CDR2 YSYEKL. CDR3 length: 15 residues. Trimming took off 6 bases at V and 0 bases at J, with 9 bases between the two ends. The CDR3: CASRRDSSGANVLTF. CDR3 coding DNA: TGCGCCAGCAGGCGGGACAGCTCTGGGGCCAACGTCCTGACTTTC.

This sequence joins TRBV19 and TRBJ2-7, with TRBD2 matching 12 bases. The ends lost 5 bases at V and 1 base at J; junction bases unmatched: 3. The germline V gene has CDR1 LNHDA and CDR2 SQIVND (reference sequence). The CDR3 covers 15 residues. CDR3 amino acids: CASSFGLAGSYEQYF. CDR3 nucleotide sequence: TGTGCCAGTAGTTTCGGACTAGCGGGGTCCTACGAGCAGTACTTC.

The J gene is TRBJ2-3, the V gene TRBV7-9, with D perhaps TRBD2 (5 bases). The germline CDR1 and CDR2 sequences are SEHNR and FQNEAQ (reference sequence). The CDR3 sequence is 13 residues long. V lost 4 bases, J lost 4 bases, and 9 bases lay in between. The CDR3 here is CASSSGSADTQYF. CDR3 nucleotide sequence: TGTGCCAGCAGCTCGGGGTCTGCAGATACGCAGTATTTT.

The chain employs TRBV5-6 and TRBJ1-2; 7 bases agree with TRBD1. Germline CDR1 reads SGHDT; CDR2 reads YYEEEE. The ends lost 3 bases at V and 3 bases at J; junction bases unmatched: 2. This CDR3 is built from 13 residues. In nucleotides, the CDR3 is TGTGCCAGCAGCTCAGGGACAGACTATGGCTACACCTTC. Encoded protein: CASSSGTDYGYTF.

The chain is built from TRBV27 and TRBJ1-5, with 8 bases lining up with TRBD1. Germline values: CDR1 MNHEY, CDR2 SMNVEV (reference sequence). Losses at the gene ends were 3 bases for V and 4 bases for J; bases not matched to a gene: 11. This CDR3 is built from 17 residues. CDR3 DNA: TGTGCCAGCAGTTTTAGTGTGAAACAGGGGGGGAATCAGCCCCAGCATTTT. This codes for CASSFSVKQGGNQPQHF.

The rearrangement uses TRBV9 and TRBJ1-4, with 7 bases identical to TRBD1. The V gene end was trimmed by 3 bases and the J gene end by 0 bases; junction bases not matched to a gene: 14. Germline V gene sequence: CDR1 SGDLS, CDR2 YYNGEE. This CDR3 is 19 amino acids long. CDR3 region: CASSERPGGGVTTNEKLFF. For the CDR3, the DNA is TGTGCCAGCAGCGAACGACCAGGGGGAGGTGTTACAACTAATGAAAAACTGTTTTTT.

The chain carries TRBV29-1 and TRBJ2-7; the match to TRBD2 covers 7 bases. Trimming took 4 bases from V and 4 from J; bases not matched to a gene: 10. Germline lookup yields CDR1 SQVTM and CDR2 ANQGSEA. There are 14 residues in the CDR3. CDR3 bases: TGCAGCGTTGTAGTTCGCGGGGGTGGGTACGAGCAGTACTTC. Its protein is CSVVVRGGGYEQYF.

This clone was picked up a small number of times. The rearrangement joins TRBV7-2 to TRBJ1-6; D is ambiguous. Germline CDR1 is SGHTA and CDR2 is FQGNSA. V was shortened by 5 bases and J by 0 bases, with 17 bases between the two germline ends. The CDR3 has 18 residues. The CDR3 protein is CASSQPRWSSSYNSPLHF. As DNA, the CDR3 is TGTGCCAGCAGCCAACCCCGGTGGTCTAGCTCCTATAATTCACCCCTCCACTTT. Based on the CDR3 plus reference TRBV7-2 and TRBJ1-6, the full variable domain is GAGVSQSPSNKVTEKGKDVELRCDPISGHTALYWYRQSLGQGLEFLIYFQGNSAPDKSGLPSDRFSAERTGGSVSTLTIQRTQQEDSAVYLCASSQPRWSSSYNSPLHFGNGTRLTVT.

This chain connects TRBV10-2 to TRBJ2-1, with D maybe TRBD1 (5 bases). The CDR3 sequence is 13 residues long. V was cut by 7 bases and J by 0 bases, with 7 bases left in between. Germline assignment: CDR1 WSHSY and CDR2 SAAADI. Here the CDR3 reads CASTRASYNEQFF. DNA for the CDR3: TGCGCCAGCACCAGGGCCTCCTACAATGAGCAGTTCTTC.

The CDR3 nucleotides are TGTGCCAGCAGCCGCTCCTACGAAGGAGCCTACGAGCAGTACTTC. This codes for CASSRSYEGAYEQYF. The gene calls are TRBV28 and TRBJ2-7; D remains ambiguous. The CDR3 spans 15 residues. V lost 6 bases to trimming and J lost 2 bases, with 17 bases between them. Germline CDR1 MDHEN, CDR2 SYDVKM.

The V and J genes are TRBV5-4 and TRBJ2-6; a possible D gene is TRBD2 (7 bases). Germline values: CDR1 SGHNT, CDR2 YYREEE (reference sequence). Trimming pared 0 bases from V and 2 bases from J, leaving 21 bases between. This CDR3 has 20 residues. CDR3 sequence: CASSLAVARGGRAGANVLTF. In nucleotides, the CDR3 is TGTGCCAGCAGCTTGGCCGTGGCGAGGGGGGGTCGGGCTGGGGCCAACGTCCTGACTTTC.

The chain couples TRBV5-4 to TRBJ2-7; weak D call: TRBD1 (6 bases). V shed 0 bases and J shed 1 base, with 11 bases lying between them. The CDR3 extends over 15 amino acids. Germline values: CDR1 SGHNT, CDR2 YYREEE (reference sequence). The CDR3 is CASSLAVRGSYEQYF. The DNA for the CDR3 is TGTGCCAGCAGCTTGGCGGTCAGGGGATCCTACGAGCAGTACTTC.

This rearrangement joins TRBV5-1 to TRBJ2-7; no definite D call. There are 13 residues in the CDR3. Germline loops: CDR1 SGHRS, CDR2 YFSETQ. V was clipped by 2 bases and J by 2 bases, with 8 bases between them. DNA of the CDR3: TGCGCCAGCAGCTTCTCGGGTGCCTACGAGCAGTACTTC. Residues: CASSFSGAYEQYF. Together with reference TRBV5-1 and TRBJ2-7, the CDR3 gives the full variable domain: KAGVTQTPRYLIKTRGQQVTLSCSPISGHRSVSWYQQTPGQGLQFLFEYFSETQRNKGNFPGRFSGRQFSNSRSEMNVSTLELGDSALYLCASSFSGAYEQYFGPGTRLTVT.

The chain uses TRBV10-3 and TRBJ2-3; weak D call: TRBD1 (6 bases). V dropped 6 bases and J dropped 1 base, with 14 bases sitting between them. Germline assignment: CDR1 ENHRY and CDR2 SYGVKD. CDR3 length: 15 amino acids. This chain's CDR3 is CAISKQGERTDTQYF. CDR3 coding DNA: TGTGCCATCAGCAAACAGGGAGAACGCACAGATACGCAGTATTTT.

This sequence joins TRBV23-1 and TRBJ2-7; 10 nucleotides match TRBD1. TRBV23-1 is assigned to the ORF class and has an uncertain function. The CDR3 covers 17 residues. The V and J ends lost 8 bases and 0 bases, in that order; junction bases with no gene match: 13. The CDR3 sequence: CASFRDRGLHSSYEQYF. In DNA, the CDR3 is TGCGCCAGCTTCCGGGACAGGGGATTACACAGCTCCTACGAGCAGTACTTC.

CDR3 in amino acids: CASSWGQNTEAFF. The DNA for the CDR3 is TGTGCCAGCAGCTGGGGACAGAACACTGAAGCTTTCTTT. The rearrangement links TRBV5-4 to TRBJ1-1; D possibly corresponds to TRBD1 (6 bases). CDR3 length equals 13 residues. Trimming removed 3 bases from V and 1 base from J, with 7 bases in between. Germline CDR1 is SGHNT and CDR2 is YYREEE (reference sequence).

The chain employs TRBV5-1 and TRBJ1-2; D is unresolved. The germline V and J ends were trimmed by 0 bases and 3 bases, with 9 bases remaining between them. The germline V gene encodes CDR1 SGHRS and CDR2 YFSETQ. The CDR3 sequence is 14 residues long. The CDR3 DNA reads TGCGCCAGCAGCTTGGGGGCAGATGACTATGGCTACACCTTC. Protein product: CASSLGADDYGYTF.

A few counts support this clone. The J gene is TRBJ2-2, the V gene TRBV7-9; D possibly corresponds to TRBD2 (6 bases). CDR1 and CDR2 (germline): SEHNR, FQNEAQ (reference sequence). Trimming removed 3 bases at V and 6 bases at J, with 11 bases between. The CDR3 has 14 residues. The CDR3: CASSFKDYAGELFF. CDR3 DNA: TGTGCCAGCAGCTTCAAGGACTATGCCGGGGAGCTGTTTTTT.

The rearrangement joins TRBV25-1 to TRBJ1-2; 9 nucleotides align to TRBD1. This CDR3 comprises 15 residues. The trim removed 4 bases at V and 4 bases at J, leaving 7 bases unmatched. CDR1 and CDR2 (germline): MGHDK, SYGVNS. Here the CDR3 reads CASSGIGQGTYGYTF. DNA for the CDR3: TGTGCCAGCAGTGGTATCGGACAGGGGACCTATGGCTACACCTTC.

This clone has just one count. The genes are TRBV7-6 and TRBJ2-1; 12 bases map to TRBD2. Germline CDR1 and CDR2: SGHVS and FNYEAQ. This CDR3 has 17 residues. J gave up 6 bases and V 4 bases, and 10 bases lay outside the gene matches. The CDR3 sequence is CASSSVPTSGGINEQFF. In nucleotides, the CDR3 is TGTGCCAGCAGCTCCGTTCCAACTAGCGGGGGGATCAATGAGCAGTTCTTC. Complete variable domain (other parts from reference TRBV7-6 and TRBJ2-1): GAGVSQSPRYKVTKRGQDVALRCDPISGHVSLYWYRQALGQGPEFLTYFNYEAQQDKSGLPNDRFSAERPEGSISTLTIQRTEQRDSAMYRCASSSVPTSGGINEQFFGPGTRLTVL.

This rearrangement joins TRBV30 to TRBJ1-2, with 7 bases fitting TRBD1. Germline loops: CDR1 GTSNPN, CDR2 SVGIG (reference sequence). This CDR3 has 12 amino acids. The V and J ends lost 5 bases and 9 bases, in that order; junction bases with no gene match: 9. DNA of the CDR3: TGTGCCTGGGACAGGGCGTTAGGGAGCTACACCTTC. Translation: CAWDRALGSYTF.

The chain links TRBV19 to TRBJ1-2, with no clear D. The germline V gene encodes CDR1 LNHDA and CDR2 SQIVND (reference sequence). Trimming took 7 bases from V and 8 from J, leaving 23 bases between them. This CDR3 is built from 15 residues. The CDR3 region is CASTSAGWLSGGYTF. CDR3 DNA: TGTGCCAGTACCTCCGCGGGGTGGCTATCGGGCGGCTACACCTTC.

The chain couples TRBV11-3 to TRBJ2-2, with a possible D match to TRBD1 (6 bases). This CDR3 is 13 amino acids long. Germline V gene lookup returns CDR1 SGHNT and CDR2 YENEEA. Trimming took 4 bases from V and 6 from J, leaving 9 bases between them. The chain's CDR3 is CASSYRDPGELFF. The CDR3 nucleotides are TGTGCCAGCAGCTACAGGGACCCCGGGGAGCTGTTTTTT.